A single sample is the source of the 17 T cell receptor beta chains below, sequenced in a study of naive and memory T cell subsets. Points from the study as a whole: Possibly reflecting memory cells re-expressing CD45RA, a few larger clonotypes occurred in naive repertoires, especially CD8.

No antigen has been identified for these receptors. Two oligonucleotides, mixed equimolar, formed the beta constant-region primer covering TRBC1 and TRBC2. Four rounds of PCR amplified the ligated cDNA using nested alpha and beta constant-region primers plus SP2. TCRdb re-called the UMI-ligation and nested PCR reads with MiXCR, one entry per CDR3 protein. Of approximately 140,000 distinct CDR3 sequences in the sample, approximately 20% are singletons; the top ten hold around 0.63%. The source material was naive CD8+ T cells from blood. The receptors shown here come from a human donor in good health.

This clonotype was picked up a small number of times. This chain joins TRBV12-3 or TRBV12-4 and TRBJ2-7; 7 nucleotides line up with TRBD1. J was trimmed by 0 bases and V by 3 bases; bases with no gene match: 5. This CDR3 is 15 amino acids long. The CDR3 bases are TGTGCCAGCAGTTTCCCGGGACAGAACTCCTACGAGCAGTACTTC. This translates into CASSFPGQNSYEQYF.

The chain couples TRBV27 to TRBJ1-5, with D possibly being TRBD1 (5 bases). Germline V gives CDR1 MNHEY, CDR2 SMNVEV (reference sequence). The CDR3 runs 15 residues. Trimming removed 0 bases from V and 1 base from J, with 7 bases in between. CDR3 protein: CASSLSAGSNQPQHF. The CDR3 nucleotides read TGTGCCAGCAGTTTATCGGCAGGGAGCAATCAGCCCCAGCATTTT.

This clonotype was recorded a few times. The genes are TRBV30 and TRBJ1-1; no reliable D call. Trimming removed 0 bases at V and 1 base at J, with 9 bases between. The CDR3 is 14 residues long. CDR1 is GTSNPN, CDR2 SVGIG, per germline (reference sequence). The CDR3 region has the DNA TGTGCCTGGAGTGTAGTTGCCCAGAACACTGAAGCTTTCTTT. Translated, it gives CAWSVVAQNTEAFF.

This clonotype occurred a few times. The chain couples TRBV20-1 to TRBJ2-5, with D unresolved. The germline gives CDR1 DFQATT, CDR2 SNEGSKA (reference sequence). This CDR3 has 13 residues. V was pared by 5 bases and J by 5 bases, with 15 bases between. The DNA of the CDR3 is TGCAGTGCTCTTGGTTATACGGAGGAGACCCAGTACTTC. Amino acid sequence: CSALGYTEETQYF.

The rearrangement links TRBV12-3 or TRBV12-4 to TRBJ1-5; 9 bases match TRBD1. CDR3 length: 13 amino acids. Trimming cost V 6 bases and J 7 bases; bases outside gene matches: 4. Here the CDR3 reads CASRRTGDQPQHF. Here the CDR3 DNA reads TGTGCCAGCAGGCGGACAGGGGACCAGCCCCAGCATTTT.

The rearrangement links TRBV6-6 to TRBJ2-2; a possible D gene is TRBD2 (6 bases). Trimming stripped 5 bases from V and 0 bases from J, with 13 bases between. Germline lookup yields CDR1 MNHNY and CDR2 SVGAGI (reference sequence). The CDR3 is made up of 16 amino acids. The CDR3 reads CASSHPGGTNTGELFF. CDR3 bases: TGTGCCAGCAGTCATCCCGGAGGGACGAACACCGGGGAGCTGTTTTTT.

The chain combines TRBV7-2 with TRBJ2-3; D perhaps matches TRBD2 (5 bases). V dropped 6 bases and J dropped 0 bases, with 13 bases sitting between them. The CDR3 is made up of 15 amino acids. Germline CDR1 is SGHTA and CDR2 is FQGNSA. CDR3 sequence reads: CASRLAGISTDTQYF. Written as DNA, the CDR3 is TGTGCCAGCAGGCTGGCGGGTATTAGCACAGATACGCAGTATTTT.

This clonotype has just a few counts. The CDR3 loop reads CASSQEQGRGDTEAFF. CDR3 nucleotide sequence: TGCGCCAGCAGCCAAGAACAGGGGCGAGGAGACACTGAAGCTTTCTTT. This rearrangement joins TRBV4-3 to TRBJ1-1, with 7 positions matching TRBD1. The CDR3 runs 16 residues. Germline CDR1 and CDR2: LGHNA and YSLEER. The V gene end was trimmed by 0 bases and the J gene end by 3 bases; junction bases not matched to a gene: 7.

This clonotype has a handful of counts. The genes are TRBV20-1 and TRBJ2-3; TRBD1 is a possible D gene (6 bases). V was trimmed by 3 bases and J by 0 bases, leaving 13 bases between them. The CDR3 sequence is 15 residues long. Germline V gene lookup returns CDR1 DFQATT and CDR2 SNEGSKA (reference sequence). CDR3 in amino acids: CSARDSLTSTDTQYF. In DNA form, the CDR3 reads TGCAGTGCTAGGGACAGTTTAACTAGCACAGATACGCAGTATTTT.

The chain links TRBV5-6 to TRBJ2-2; D might be TRBD2 (5 bases). CDR3 length equals 11 residues. In germline, CDR1 is SGHDT, CDR2 YYEEEE. Trimming shortened V by 4 bases and J by 8 bases, and 6 bases separated the two germline ends. In DNA form, the CDR3 reads TGTGCCAGCAGCCCGGGAGGGGAGCTGTTTTTT. Its translation is CASSPGGELFF. Full variable domain (remainder filled in from reference TRBV5-6 and TRBJ2-2): DAGVTQSPTHLIKTRGQQVTLRCSPKSGHDTVSWYQQALGQGPQFIFQYYEEEERQRGNFPDRFSGHQFPNYSSELNVNALLLGDSALYLCASSPGGELFFGEGSRLTVL.

The chain has TRBV12-3 or TRBV12-4 and TRBJ2-7; 7 positions agree with TRBD2. This CDR3 has 15 residues. V dropped 6 bases and J dropped 6; count of bases not matched to a gene: 14. The CDR3: CASRGRGSAAGEQYF. In DNA form, the CDR3 reads TGTGCCAGCAGGGGGAGGGGTAGCGCCGCCGGCGAGCAGTACTTC.

V usage is TRBV6-2 or TRBV6-3 and J usage is TRBJ2-5, with D perhaps matching TRBD2 (6 bases). This CDR3 comprises 16 residues. V was cut by 4 bases and J by 5 bases, with 20 bases left in between. The germline CDR1 and CDR2 sequences are MNHEY and SVGEGT. CDR3 amino acids: CASSSPFLPGGETQYF. The CDR3 DNA reads TGTGCCAGCAGTTCCCCCTTCCTTCCTGGAGGGGAGACCCAGTACTTC.

This chain links TRBV10-3 with TRBJ2-1; 9 bases align to TRBD1. Per the germline V gene, CDR1 is ENHRY and CDR2 is SYGVKD. CDR3 length equals 15 residues. The V and J ends lost 2 bases and 7 bases, in that order; junction bases with no gene match: 6. CDR3 bases: TGTGCCATCAGTGAGGGGACAGGGTTTTGGAATGAGCAGTTCTTC. Translated: CAISEGTGFWNEQFF.

This clonotype turned up a few times. The V gene is TRBV7-8, the J gene TRBJ2-7; D gene ambiguous. Trimming left V 1 base short and J 3 bases short, with 7 bases between. The CDR3 is 13 residues long. Germline-derived CDR1 and CDR2 are SGHVS and FQNEAQ. The CDR3 nucleotides are TGTGCCAGCAGCTTAGATGTCCTCTACGAGCAGTACTTC. This gives the protein CASSLDVLYEQYF. The full variable domain, with the rest looked up from reference TRBV7-8 and TRBJ2-7, is GAGVSQSPRYKVAKRGQDVALRCDPISGHVSLFWYQQALGQGPEFLTYFQNEAQLDKSGLPSDRFFAERPEGSVSTLKIQRTQQEDSAVYLCASSLDVLYEQYFGPGTRLTVT.

The chain employs TRBV20-1 and TRBJ1-2; the D gene is possibly TRBD1 (5 bases). The V and J ends lost 0 bases and 4 bases respectively, with 15 bases between them. The CDR3 has 15 residues. Germline assignment: CDR1 DFQATT and CDR2 SNEGSKA (reference sequence). The CDR3 DNA sequence: TGCAGTGCTAGAGATCTCTTGGGGCCGTCCTATGGCTACACCTTC. It encodes CSARDLLGPSYGYTF.

The chain is built from TRBV6-6 and TRBJ2-2; possible D gene TRBD2, 5 bases. V lost 8 bases and J lost 9, with 25 bases in between. The CDR3 has 16 residues. CDR1 MNHNY and CDR2 SVGAGI come from the germline V gene (reference sequence). CDR3 in amino acids: CASGKEEGEGPRELFF. The DNA of the CDR3 is TGTGCCAGCGGCAAAGAAGAGGGAGAGGGCCCAAGGGAGCTGTTTTTT.

This clonotype was detected a few times. The V call is TRBV27, the J call TRBJ2-7; tentatively, D is TRBD1 (6 bases). CDR3 length: 14 amino acids. The germline V gene has CDR1 MNHEY and CDR2 SMNVEV (reference sequence). V gave up 7 bases and J gave up 7 bases, with 20 bases separating them. CDR3 sequence: CASTLGVTGGEQYF. CDR3 bases: TGTGCCAGCACCTTAGGGGTGACAGGCGGTGAGCAGTACTTC.